The 9 T cell receptor beta chains listed next were all sequenced from one sample in a study of blood T cell repertoires in COVID-19. Sequencing used immunoSEQ multiplex PCR; TCRdb keeps in-frame clones, though not all of them. In the table there are tens of thousands of clones, approximately 90% of which are singletons. Source material: peripheral blood. These receptors came from a middle-aged man with COVID-19, enrolled during active disease.

V usage is TRBV15 and J usage is TRBJ2-7; D perhaps matches TRBD1 (5 bases). The germline V gene has CDR1 LNHNV and CDR2 YYDKDF (reference sequence). The CDR3 covers 15 residues. Trimming took off 2 bases at V and 5 bases at J, with 16 bases between the two ends. The CDR3 protein is CATSRQGWGRNEQYF. The DNA of the CDR3 is TGTGCCACCAGCAGACAGGGTTGGGGTCGGAACGAGCAGTACTTC.

The V gene is TRBV19, the J gene TRBJ1-6, with D perhaps matching TRBD1 (5 bases). Trimming cost V 3 bases and J 7 bases, with 10 bases left between them. The germline gives CDR1 LNHDA, CDR2 SQIVND (reference sequence). The CDR3 consists of 14 residues. CDR3 loop: CASSILGGNSPLHF. CDR3 bases: TGTGCCAGTAGTATTCTCGGGGGGAATTCACCCCTCCACTTT.

V is TRBV30 and J is TRBJ2-1, with 8 bases that match TRBD2. CDR1 GTSNPN and CDR2 SVGIG come from the germline V gene (reference sequence). J lost 10 bases, V lost 0 bases, and 26 bases had no gene match. This CDR3 region has 20 residues. The CDR3 region has the DNA TGTGCCTGGAGTGTGGATAAAATGAGGACTAGCCCGCATTACAATAGGGAGCAGTTCTTC. This encodes CAWSVDKMRTSPHYNREQFF.

This chain links TRBV7-3 with TRBJ2-7, with 8 bases aligning to TRBD1. This CDR3 region has 14 residues. V lost 3 bases to trimming and J lost 7 bases; unmatched junction nucleotides: 8. The germline CDR1 and CDR2 sequences are SGHTA and FQGTGA. CDR3 sequence reads: CASSLHRGSGEQYF. The DNA for the CDR3 is TGTGCCAGCAGCTTGCACAGGGGGTCCGGAGAGCAGTACTTC. Full variable domain (outside the CDR3, taken from reference TRBV7-3 and TRBJ2-7): GAGVSQTPSNKVTEKGKYVELRCDPISGHTALYWYRQSLGQGPEFLIYFQGTGAADDSGLPNDRFFAVRPEGSVSTLKIQRTERGDSAVYLCASSLHRGSGEQYFGPGTRLTVT.

The chain uses TRBV7-9 and TRBJ2-7; 7 bases are shared with TRBD2. The CDR3 is made up of 17 amino acids. Germline CDR1 is SEHNR and CDR2 is FQNEAQ (reference sequence). The V segment lost 4 bases and the J segment 0 bases; nucleotides outside the gene matches: 12. This CDR3 reads CASSSPRLAGASYEQYF. DNA of the CDR3: TGTGCCAGCAGCTCCCCCCGACTAGCTGGGGCCTCCTACGAGCAGTACTTC.

J is TRBJ2-7 and V is TRBV3-1 (or the pseudogene TRBV3-2); 10 bases map to TRBD2. This CDR3 has 17 residues. Germline V CDR1 and CDR2: LGHDT, YNNKEL (reference sequence). Trimming at V came to 5 bases and at J to 3 bases, leaving 13 bases not matched to a gene. The CDR3 DNA sequence: TGTGCCAGCAGCGCCTCCTCCAGGGTAGCGGGGGGCTACGAGCAGTACTTC. Encoded protein: CASSASSRVAGGYEQYF.

The chain recombines TRBV5-1 with TRBJ2-6, with D possibly being TRBD2 (6 bases). The ends were cut back, 0 bases at V and 0 bases at J, with 7 bases in the middle. CDR1 and CDR2 from the germline V gene are SGHRS and YFSETQ. This CDR3 contains 16 residues. CDR3 DNA sequence: TGCGCCAGCAGCTTGGGGGACTTCTCTGGGGCCAACGTCCTGACTTTC. Translating it yields CASSLGDFSGANVLTF.

The chain carries TRBV6-1 and TRBJ2-7; the match to TRBD2 covers 7 bases. CDR1 is MNHNS and CDR2 is SASEGT in the germline V gene. There are 13 residues in the CDR3. With 2 bases clipped from V and 7 bases from J, the junction kept 5 bases outside the gene matches. This CDR3 is CASSEPGGREQYF. The CDR3 DNA sequence: TGTGCCAGCAGTGAACCGGGGGGACGGGAGCAGTACTTC.

J is TRBJ2-1 and V is TRBV5-5, with 13 bases that match TRBD2. CDR3 length equals 17 residues. Losses at the gene ends were 7 bases for V and 4 bases for J; bases not matched to a gene: 11. Germline V gene data show CDR1 as SGHKS and CDR2 as YYEKEE (reference sequence). The CDR3 region has the DNA TGTGCCAGCGGCGGGACTAGCGGGACTGGGGAATACAATGAGCAGTTCTTC. As protein: CASGGTSGTGEYNEQFF. The full variable domain, rest sourced from reference TRBV5-5 and TRBJ2-1, is DAGVTQSPTHLIKTRGQQVTLRCSPISGHKSVSWYQQVLGQGPQFIFQYYEKEERGRGNFPDRFSARQFPNYSSELNVNALLLGDSALYLCASGGTSGTGEYNEQFFGPGTRLTVL.